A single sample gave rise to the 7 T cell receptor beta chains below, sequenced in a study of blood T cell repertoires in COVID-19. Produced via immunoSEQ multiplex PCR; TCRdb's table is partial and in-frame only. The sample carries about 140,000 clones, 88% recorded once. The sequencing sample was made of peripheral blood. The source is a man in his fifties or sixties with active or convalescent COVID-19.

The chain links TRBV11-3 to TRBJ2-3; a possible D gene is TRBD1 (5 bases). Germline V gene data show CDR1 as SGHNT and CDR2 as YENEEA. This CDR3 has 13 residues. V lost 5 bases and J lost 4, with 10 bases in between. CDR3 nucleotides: TGTGCCAGCAGCCTGACAGCACCAGATACGCAGTATTTT. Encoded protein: CASSLTAPDTQYF.

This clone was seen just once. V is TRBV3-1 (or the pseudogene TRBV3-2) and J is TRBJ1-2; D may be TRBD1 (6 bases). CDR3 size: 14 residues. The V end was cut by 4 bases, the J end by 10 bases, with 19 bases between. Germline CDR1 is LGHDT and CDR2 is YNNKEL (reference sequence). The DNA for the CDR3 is TGTGCCAGCAGCCCGCCGGGGGGCGCGGGTGACTACACCTTC. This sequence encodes CASSPPGGAGDYTF.

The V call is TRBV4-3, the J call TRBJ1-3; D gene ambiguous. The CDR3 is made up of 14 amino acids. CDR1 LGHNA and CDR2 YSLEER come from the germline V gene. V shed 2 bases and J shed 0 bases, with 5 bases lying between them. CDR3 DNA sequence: TGCGCCAGCAGCCAACTCGGCTCTGGAAACACCATATATTTT. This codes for CASSQLGSGNTIYF.

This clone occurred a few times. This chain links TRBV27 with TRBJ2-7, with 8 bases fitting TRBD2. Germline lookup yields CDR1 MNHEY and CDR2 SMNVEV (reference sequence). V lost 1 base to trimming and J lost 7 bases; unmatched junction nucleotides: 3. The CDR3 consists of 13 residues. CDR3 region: CASSLWGGREQYF. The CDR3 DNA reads TGTGCCAGCAGTTTATGGGGCGGGAGGGAGCAGTACTTC.

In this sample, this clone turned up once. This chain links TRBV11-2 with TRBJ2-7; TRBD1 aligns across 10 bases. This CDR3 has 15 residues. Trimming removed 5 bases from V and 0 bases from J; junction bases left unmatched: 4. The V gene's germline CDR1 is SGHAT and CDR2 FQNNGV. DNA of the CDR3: TGTGCCAGCAGCCCCGGACAGGGGGTCTCCTACGAGCAGTACTTC. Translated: CASSPGQGVSYEQYF.

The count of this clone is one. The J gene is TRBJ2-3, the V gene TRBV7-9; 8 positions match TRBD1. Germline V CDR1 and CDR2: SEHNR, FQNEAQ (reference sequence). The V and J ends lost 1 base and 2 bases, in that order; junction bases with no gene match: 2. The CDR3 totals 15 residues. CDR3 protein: CASSLGQGLTDTQYF. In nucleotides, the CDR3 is TGTGCCAGCAGCTTAGGACAGGGGCTCACAGATACGCAGTATTTT. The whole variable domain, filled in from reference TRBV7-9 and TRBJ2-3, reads DTGVSQNPRHKITKRGQNVTFRCDPISEHNRLYWYRQTLGQGPEFLTYFQNEAQLEKSRLLSDRFSAERPKGSFSTLEIQRTEQGDSAMYLCASSLGQGLTDTQYFGPGTRLTVL.

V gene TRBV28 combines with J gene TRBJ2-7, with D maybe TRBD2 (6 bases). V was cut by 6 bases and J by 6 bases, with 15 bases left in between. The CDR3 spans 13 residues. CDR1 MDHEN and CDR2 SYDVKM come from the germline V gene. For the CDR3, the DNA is TGTGCCAGCAGCTTGCCCGGGACTCTCGAGCAGTACTTC. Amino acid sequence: CASSLPGTLEQYF.